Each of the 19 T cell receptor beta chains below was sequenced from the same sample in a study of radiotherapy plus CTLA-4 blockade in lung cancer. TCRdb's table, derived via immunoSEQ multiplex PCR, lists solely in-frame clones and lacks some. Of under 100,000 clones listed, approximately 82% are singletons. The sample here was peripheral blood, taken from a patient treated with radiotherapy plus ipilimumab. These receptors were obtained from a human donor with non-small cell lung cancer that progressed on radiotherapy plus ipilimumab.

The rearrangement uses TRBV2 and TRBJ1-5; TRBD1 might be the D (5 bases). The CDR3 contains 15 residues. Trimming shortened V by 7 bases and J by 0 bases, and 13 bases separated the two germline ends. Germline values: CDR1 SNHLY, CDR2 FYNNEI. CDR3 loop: CASTERGFSNQPQHF. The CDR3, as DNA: TGTGCCAGCACCGAAAGGGGTTTTAGCAATCAGCCCCAGCATTTT.

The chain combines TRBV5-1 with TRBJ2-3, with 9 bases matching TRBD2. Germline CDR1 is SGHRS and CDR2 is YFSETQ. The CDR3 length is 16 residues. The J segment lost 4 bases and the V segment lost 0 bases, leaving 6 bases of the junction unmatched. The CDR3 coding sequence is TGCGCCAGCAGCTTGGCCGGCGGGGGGGCCGCAGATACGCAGTATTTT. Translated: CASSLAGGGAADTQYF.

CDR3 DNA sequence: TGTGCCAGCAGTCCGCTGGAGGCCTTGAACACTGAAGCTTTCTTT. Protein product: CASSPLEALNTEAFF. The J gene is TRBJ1-1, the V gene TRBV6-5, with D unclear. Germline CDR1 reads MNHEY; CDR2 reads SVGAGI. The CDR3 runs 15 residues. Between the trimmed V and J ends, which lost 5 bases and 0 bases, there was a span of 13 bases.

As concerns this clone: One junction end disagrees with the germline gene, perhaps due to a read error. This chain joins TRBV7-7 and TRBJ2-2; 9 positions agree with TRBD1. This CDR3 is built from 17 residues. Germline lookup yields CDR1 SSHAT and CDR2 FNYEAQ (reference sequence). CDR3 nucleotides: TGTGCTAGCAGCTTAGCGTGGGTGGACAGGGGCACCGGGGAGCTGTTTTTT. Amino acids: CASSLAWVDRGTGELFF. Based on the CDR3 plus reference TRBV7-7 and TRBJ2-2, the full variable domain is GAGVSQSPRYKVTKRGQDVTLRCDPISSHATLYWYQQALGQGPEFLTYFNYEAQPDKSGLPSDRFSAERPEGSISTLTIQRTEQRDSAMYRCASSLAWVDRGTGELFFGEGSRLTVL.

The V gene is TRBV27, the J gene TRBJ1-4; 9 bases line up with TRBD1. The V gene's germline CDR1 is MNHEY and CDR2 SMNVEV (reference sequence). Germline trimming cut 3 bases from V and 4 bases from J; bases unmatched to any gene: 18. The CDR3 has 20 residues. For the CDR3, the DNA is TGTGCCAGCAGTTTCCCCCAGGATAACAGGGGGCGGGGACTTAATGAAAAACTGTTTTTT. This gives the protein CASSFPQDNRGRGLNEKLFF.

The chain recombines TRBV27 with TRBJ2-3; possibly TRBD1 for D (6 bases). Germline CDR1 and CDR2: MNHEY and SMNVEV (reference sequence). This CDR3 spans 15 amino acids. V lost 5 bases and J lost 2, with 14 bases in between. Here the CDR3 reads CASSQGSLFTDTQYF. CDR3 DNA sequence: TGTGCCAGCAGTCAGGGGTCCCTCTTCACAGATACGCAGTATTTT.

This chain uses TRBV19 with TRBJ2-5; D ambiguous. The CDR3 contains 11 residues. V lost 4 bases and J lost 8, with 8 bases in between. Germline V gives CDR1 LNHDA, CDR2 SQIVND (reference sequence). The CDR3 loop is CASSTQTTQYF. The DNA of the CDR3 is TGTGCCAGTAGTACACAGACAACCCAGTACTTC.

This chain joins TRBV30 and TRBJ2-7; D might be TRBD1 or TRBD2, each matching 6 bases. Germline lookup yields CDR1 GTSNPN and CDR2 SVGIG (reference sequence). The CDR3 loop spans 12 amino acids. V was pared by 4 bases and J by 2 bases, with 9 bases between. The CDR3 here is CAWTRGPYEQYF. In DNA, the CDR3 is TGTGCCTGGACTCGGGGGCCCTACGAGCAGTACTTC.

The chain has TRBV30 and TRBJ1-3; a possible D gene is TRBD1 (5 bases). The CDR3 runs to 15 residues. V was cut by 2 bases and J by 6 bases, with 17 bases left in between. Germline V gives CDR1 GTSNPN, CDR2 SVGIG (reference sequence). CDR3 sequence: CAWSPGTGTVNTIYF. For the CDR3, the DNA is TGTGCCTGGAGTCCCGGGACCGGGACTGTAAACACCATATATTTT.

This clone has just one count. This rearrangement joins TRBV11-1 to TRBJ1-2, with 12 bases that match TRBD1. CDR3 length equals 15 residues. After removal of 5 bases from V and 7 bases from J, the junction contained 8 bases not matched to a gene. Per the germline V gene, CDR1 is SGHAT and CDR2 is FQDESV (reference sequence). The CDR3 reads CASSLPGQGAFGYTF. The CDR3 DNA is TGTGCCAGCAGCCTACCGGGACAGGGGGCTTTTGGCTACACCTTC.

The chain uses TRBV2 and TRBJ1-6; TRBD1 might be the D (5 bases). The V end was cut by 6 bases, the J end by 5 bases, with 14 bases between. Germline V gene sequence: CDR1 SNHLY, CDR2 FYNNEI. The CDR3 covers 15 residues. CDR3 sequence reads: CASRAPGLNNSPLHF. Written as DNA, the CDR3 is TGTGCCAGCAGAGCTCCGGGACTTAATAATTCACCCCTCCACTTT.

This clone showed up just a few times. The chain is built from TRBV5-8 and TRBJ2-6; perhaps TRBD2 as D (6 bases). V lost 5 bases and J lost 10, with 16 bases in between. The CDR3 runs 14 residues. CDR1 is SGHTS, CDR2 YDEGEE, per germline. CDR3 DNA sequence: TGTGCCAGCAGTTATAGATGGGGGGATAACGTCCTGACTTTC. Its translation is CASSYRWGDNVLTF.

Here the CDR3 DNA reads TGTGCCAGCAGCTTGGGGGGCCGGGGCTATGAGCAGTTCTTC. Protein: CASSLGGRGYEQFF. The gene calls are TRBV11-2 and TRBJ2-1; the D gene could be TRBD1 or TRBD2 (6 bases each). V was trimmed by 3 bases and J by 8 bases, leaving 14 bases between them. Germline V gives CDR1 SGHAT, CDR2 FQNNGV. The CDR3 sequence is 14 residues long.

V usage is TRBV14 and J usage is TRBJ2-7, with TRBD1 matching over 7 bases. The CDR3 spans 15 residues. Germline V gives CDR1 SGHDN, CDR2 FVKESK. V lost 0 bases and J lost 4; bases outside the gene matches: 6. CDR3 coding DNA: TGTGCCAGCAGCCAAGACGTAGTCAGGGGGTACGAGCAGTACTTC. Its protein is CASSQDVVRGYEQYF.

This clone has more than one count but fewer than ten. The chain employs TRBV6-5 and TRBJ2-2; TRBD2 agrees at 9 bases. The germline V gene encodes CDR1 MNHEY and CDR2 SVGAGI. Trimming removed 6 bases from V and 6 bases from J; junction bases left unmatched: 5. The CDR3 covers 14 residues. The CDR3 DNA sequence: TGTGCCAGCAGGGCGGGGGGGCTTGCCGGGGAGCTGTTTTTT. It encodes CASRAGGLAGELFF.

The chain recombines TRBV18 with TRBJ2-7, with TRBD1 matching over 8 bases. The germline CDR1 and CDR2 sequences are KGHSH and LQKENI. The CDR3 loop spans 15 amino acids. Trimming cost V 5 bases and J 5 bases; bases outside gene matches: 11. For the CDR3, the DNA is TGTGCCAGCTCAACTCCGGGACAGGCTACTCACGAGCAGTACTTC. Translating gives CASSTPGQATHEQYF.

The CDR3 reads CASSSLIDEQYF. The CDR3 region has the DNA TGTGCCAGCAGCTCTTTAATAGACGAGCAGTACTTC. The rearrangement joins TRBV7-2 to TRBJ2-7; D unclear. The CDR3 extends over 12 amino acids. CDR1 is SGHTA and CDR2 is FQGNSA in the germline V gene. Between the trimmed V and J ends, which lost 4 bases and 5 bases, there was a span of 9 bases.

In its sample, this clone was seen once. This CDR3 is CASSPTAGAHEQYF. CDR3 DNA: TGTGCCAGCTCACCCACCGCTGGCGCCCACGAGCAGTACTTC. This sequence joins TRBV18 and TRBJ2-7, with D unresolved. V shed 3 bases and J shed 5 bases, with 14 bases lying between them. From germline, CDR1 is KGHSH and CDR2 LQKENI. CDR3 length: 14 residues. The full variable domain, its missing parts supplied by reference TRBV18 and TRBJ2-7, is NAGVMQNPRHLVRRRGQEARLRCSPMKGHSHVYWYRQLPEEGLKFMVYLQKENIIDESGMPKERFSAEFPKEGPSILRIQQVVRGDSAAYFCASSPTAGAHEQYFGPGTRLTVT.

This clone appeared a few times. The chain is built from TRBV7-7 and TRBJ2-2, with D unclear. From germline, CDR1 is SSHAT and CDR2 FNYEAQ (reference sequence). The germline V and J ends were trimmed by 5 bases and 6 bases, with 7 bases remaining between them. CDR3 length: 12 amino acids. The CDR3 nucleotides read TGTGCCAGCAGCCCGGACGCCGGGGAGCTGTTTTTT. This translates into CASSPDAGELFF. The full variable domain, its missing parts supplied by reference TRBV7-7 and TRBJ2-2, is GAGVSQSPRYKVTKRGQDVTLRCDPISSHATLYWYQQALGQGPEFLTYFNYEAQPDKSGLPSDRFSAERPEGSISTLTIQRTEQRDSAMYRCASSPDAGELFFGEGSRLTVL.